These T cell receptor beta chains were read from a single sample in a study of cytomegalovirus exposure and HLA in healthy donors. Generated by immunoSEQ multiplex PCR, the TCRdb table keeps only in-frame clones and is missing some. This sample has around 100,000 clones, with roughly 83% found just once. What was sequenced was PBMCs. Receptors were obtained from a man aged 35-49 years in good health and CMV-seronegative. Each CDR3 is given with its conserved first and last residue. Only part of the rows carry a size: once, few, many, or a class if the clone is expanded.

CASSIDLSRGEVGNQPQHF	19	NA	TRBV19	TRBJ1-5
CASSFPGTADNYEQYF	16	NA	TRBV7-8	TRBJ2-7
CASSSPGGQGVRYF	14	NA	TRBV11-3	TRBJ2-7
CASGPSGGEAGELFF	15	NA	TRBV12-5	TRBJ2-2
CASSSRGEAFF	11	NA	TRBV7-2	TRBJ1-1
CANNPRDNTEAFF	13	NA	TRBV5-8	TRBJ1-1
CASSLAGGNQPQHF	14	NA	TRBV11-2	TRBJ1-5
CASSFPGTVRYNEQFF	16	few	TRBV5-6	TRBJ2-1
CASSLPAGGRYNEQFF	16	NA	TRBV7-3	TRBJ2-1
CASSPLQREQFF	12	NA	TRBV18	TRBJ2-1
CASSRGGDTEAFF	13	NA	TRBV9	TRBJ1-1
CASRQGAGYTEAFF	14	NA	TRBV7-2	TRBJ1-1
CASSQQPRGDNEKLFF	16	NA	TRBV4-2	TRBJ1-4
CASTLTGDYGYTF	13	NA	TRBV6-6	TRBJ1-2
CASRRDSDQPQHF	13	once	TRBV6-5	TRBJ1-5
CASAMTGTTDNTGELFF	17	NA	TRBV12-5	TRBJ2-2
CSFSTGTFSPLHF	13	NA	TRBV30	TRBJ1-6
CASSLGTGGANEKLFF	16	NA	TRBV5-4	TRBJ1-4
CASRQDESNTGELFF	15	NA	TRBV27	TRBJ2-2
CASSVESRDTEAFF	14	NA	TRBV9	TRBJ1-1
CATTFGSNQPQHF	13	NA	TRBV6-6	TRBJ1-5
CASSLAVGGAGGYTF	15	NA	TRBV7-3	TRBJ1-2
CASSQDIGDSYSYEQYF	17	few	TRBV4-2	TRBJ2-7
CASSSGLAGGYNEQFF	16	NA	TRBV5-4	TRBJ2-1
CASSQSQSYNSPLHF	15	once	TRBV16	TRBJ1-6
CASSLGSTDTDTQYF	15	once	TRBV11-3	TRBJ2-3
CSVALPSGNTDTQYF	15	NA	TRBV29-1	TRBJ2-3
CASSPFHRGGEQYF	14	NA	TRBV18	TRBJ2-7
CASSLGLNSPLHF	13	NA	TRBV5-6	TRBJ1-6
CASSLSRQANTGELFF	16	NA	TRBV27	TRBJ2-2
CASSLPGQGLLYEQYF	16	NA	TRBV28	TRBJ2-7
CASSFGRRGDGYTF	14	NA	TRBV5-8	TRBJ1-2
CASSTGGGDYEQYF	14	few	TRBV9	TRBJ2-7
CASMIVGRSGNEKLFF	16	NA	TRBV19	TRBJ1-4
CASSAKGQVRLNEKLFF	17	NA	TRBV9	TRBJ1-4
CASSLSVGSGYEQYF	15	few	TRBV27	TRBJ2-7
CASPPAGANVLTF	13	NA	TRBV10-1	TRBJ2-6
CASSLGTWNEQFF	13	NA	TRBV7-2	TRBJ2-1
CASSPGILAGATYEQYF	17	NA	TRBV18	TRBJ2-7
CASSQSIPHRGLNTEAFF	18	NA	TRBV23-1	TRBJ1-1
CASSTGGGDTEAFF	14	NA	TRBV5-1	TRBJ1-1
CASSPRARQGSEQYF	15	NA	TRBV18	TRBJ2-7
CASSVEQEGGYTF	13	few	TRBV9	TRBJ1-2
CASSPWRTSGFSSYEQYF	18	NA	TRBV4-3	TRBJ2-7
CASSAGTGLYGYTF	14	NA	TRBV9	TRBJ1-2
CAWSGPYEQYF	11	NA	TRBV30	TRBJ2-7
CASSLVFRNYGYTF	14	NA	TRBV11-2	TRBJ1-2
CASSPRTVETQYF	13	NA	TRBV11-2	TRBJ2-5